This TCR beta chain was recovered during a study of cytomegalovirus exposure and HLA in healthy donors. Study context: When 350 to 500 donors were genotyped, roughly four fifths of them were found to fall in the Caucasian-associated ancestry cluster. Study-level points and caveats: Follow-up analysis found HLA locus-dependent TCR association rates, highest for DRB1 and lowest for HLA-C.

V lost 1 base and J lost 3; bases outside the gene matches: 5. The germline V gene has CDR1 MGHRA and CDR2 YSYEKL. This CDR3 contains 16 residues. A remark on this clone: The target antigen is unknown.

Despite likely unrecorded immune exposures, the donors were nominally healthy at the time of sampling. Primers included in the PCR were 60 Vbeta and 13 Jbeta primers. Generated by immunoSEQ multiplex PCR, the TCRdb table keeps only in-frame clones and is missing some. The repertoire table contains approximately 210,000 clones. This rearrangement joins TRBV4-1 to TRBJ2-1, with 8 positions matching TRBD2. The sample was PBMCs. This sequence originates from a woman aged 30 to 39 in good health and CMV-seropositive. CDR3 coding DNA: TGCGCCAGCAGCCAAGGGGCGGGACTAGTCTACAATGAGCAGTTCTTC. Amino acid sequence: CASSQGAGLVYNEQFF.